The 6 T cell receptor beta chains presented below share a single source sample, sequenced in a study of T cells in Graves' hyperthyroidism and ophthalmopathy. Amplification targeted TCR beta CDR3 regions from RNA transcripts. The study used the HTBI primer set for a first-round RT-PCR of the TCR CDR3. TCRdb reprocessed the multiplex PCR reads via MiXCR and lists one record per CDR3 protein. The table has 610,000 or so distinct CDR3 sequences, 46% seen once. Source material: peripheral blood or thyroid tissue (not recorded which). These receptors were collected from a young woman with Graves' hyperthyroidism.

There are many counts of this clonotype. The chain joins TRBV5-1 to TRBJ2-5; TRBD1 is a possible D gene (6 bases). Germline V lookup: CDR1 SGHRS, CDR2 YFSETQ. Trimming removed 1 base at V and 4 bases at J, with 8 bases between. This CDR3 has 13 amino acids. The CDR3 bases are TGCGCCAGCAGCTTGCAGGGGTCAGAGACCCAGTACTTC. Its protein is CASSLQGSETQYF.

There are many counts of this clonotype. This chain uses TRBV3-1 with TRBJ1-1; the D gene is possibly TRBD1 (5 bases). From germline, CDR1 is LGHDT and CDR2 YNNKEL (reference sequence). Trimming took off 2 bases at V and 8 bases at J, with 9 bases between the two ends. This CDR3 region has 12 residues. The CDR3 here is CASSQRRAEAFF. In DNA form, the CDR3 reads TGTGCCAGCAGCCAACGCAGGGCGGAAGCTTTCTTT.

The CDR3 sequence: CSARDPLAGETDTQYF. The CDR3, as DNA: TGCAGTGCTAGAGATCCACTAGCGGGAGAAACAGATACGCAGTATTTT. The chain couples TRBV20-1 to TRBJ2-3; 11 bases agree with TRBD2. The CDR3 covers 16 residues. Trimming cost V 0 bases and J 3 bases; bases outside gene matches: 5. Per germline, CDR1 DFQATT and CDR2 SNEGSKA (reference sequence).

With regard to this clonotype: The conserved phenylalanine or tryptophan is not found at the CDR3 terminus, so this likely reflects a read error. No DNA is shown, since the ends of the CDR3 on it are uncertain; the CDR3 is the one TCRdb lists. V and J are TRBV7-3 and TRBJ1-1. The germline V gene has CDR1 SGHTA and CDR2 FQGTGA. The CDR3 length equals 8 residues, ends included. The CDR3 here is CASSLIRR.

This chain connects TRBV29-1 to TRBJ1-1; D ambiguous. The CDR3 is 12 amino acids. With 8 bases removed from V and 1 base from J, the gap between germline ends came to 11 bases. CDR1 SQVTM and CDR2 ANQGSEA come from the germline V gene. The CDR3 sequence: CSLGWRNTEAFF. DNA of the CDR3: TGCAGCTTGGGGTGGAGGAACACTGAAGCTTTCTTT.

This clonotype was recorded at least ten times. This chain uses TRBV12-5 with TRBJ1-5; 8 bases agree with TRBD1. This CDR3 spans 14 amino acids. V trimming: 6 bases; J trimming: 6 bases; junction bases outside the gene matches: 7. The V gene's germline CDR1 is LGHNT and CDR2 FRNRAP. CDR3 sequence reads: CASGRGTGAQPQHF. In DNA form, the CDR3 reads TGTGCTAGTGGCCGTGGGACAGGAGCTCAGCCCCAGCATTTT.